One and the same sample provided the 11 T cell receptor beta chains below, sequenced in a study of shared clonotypes between healthy human individuals. Assay used: immunoSEQ multiplex PCR; TCRdb lists only in-frame clones, some missing. The sample consists of about 2,500,000 clones, just over 90% of them appearing once. Sequencing was carried out using naive CD4+ T cells sorted from blood. Specified subset: CD45RA+ positively selected. The receptors shown here come from a young man in good health.

This clone has just one count. The V and J genes are TRBV30 and TRBJ2-1, with no clear D. Germline CDR1 is GTSNPN and CDR2 is SVGIG (reference sequence). V was clipped by 0 bases and J by 8 bases, with 8 bases between them. The CDR3 is 12 residues long. The CDR3 is CAWSVSADEQFF. CDR3 DNA sequence: TGTGCCTGGAGTGTATCGGCGGATGAGCAGTTCTTC. Filled out from reference TRBV30 and TRBJ2-1, the complete variable domain reads SQTIHQWPATLVQPVGSPLSLECTVEGTSNPNLYWYRQAAGRGLQLLFYSVGIGQISSEVPQNLSASRPQDRQFILSSKKLLLSDSGFYLCAWSVSADEQFFGPGTRLTVL.

This clone showed up just once. V gene TRBV5-4 combines with J gene TRBJ2-1; no clear D gene. CDR1 is SGHNT, CDR2 YYREEE, per germline (reference sequence). The CDR3 consists of 13 residues. The V end lost 3 bases, the J end lost 2 bases, and 6 bases lay between the germline ends. The CDR3 protein is CASSSSTYNEQFF. The CDR3 region has the DNA TGTGCCAGCAGCTCCTCCACCTACAATGAGCAGTTCTTC. Based on the CDR3 plus reference TRBV5-4 and TRBJ2-1, the full variable domain is ETGVTQSPTHLIKTRGQQVTLRCSSQSGHNTVSWYQQALGQGPQFIFQYYREEENGRGNFPPRFSGLQFPNYSSELNVNALELDDSALYLCASSSSTYNEQFFGPGTRLTVL.

The chain carries TRBV19 and TRBJ1-5, with D unclear. This CDR3 comprises 15 residues. The V end was cut by 5 bases, the J end by 6 bases, with 17 bases between. Looked up from germline, CDR1 is LNHDA and CDR2 is SQIVND (reference sequence). The CDR3 here is CASSGTGIGFQPQHF. The CDR3 DNA reads as TGTGCCAGTAGTGGCACCGGGATCGGTTTTCAGCCCCAGCATTTT.

This chain links TRBV30 with TRBJ2-7, with D possibly TRBD2 on 7 matching bases. Germline assignment: CDR1 GTSNPN and CDR2 SVGIG (reference sequence). The CDR3 length is 15 residues. The V gene lost 8 bases and the J gene lost 2 bases, with 22 bases spanning the gap. CDR3 sequence: CAPPRPSGQTYEQYF. In DNA, the CDR3 is TGTGCCCCGCCGCGACCTAGCGGACAGACCTACGAGCAGTACTTC.

The chain couples TRBV5-1 to TRBJ2-3; perhaps TRBD1 as D (5 bases). The CDR3 consists of 16 residues. Germline CDR1 is SGHRS and CDR2 is YFSETQ. V lost 0 bases and J 0 bases, leaving 11 bases between the germline ends. The CDR3 here is CASSLEGITSTDTQYF. In nucleotides, the CDR3 is TGCGCCAGCAGCTTGGAGGGGATTACTAGCACAGATACGCAGTATTTT.

The CDR3 loop reads CASSKGQGGPYEQYF. The CDR3 DNA follows: TGTGCCAGCAGCAAGGGACAGGGGGGACCCTACGAGCAGTACTTC. This chain joins TRBV7-8 and TRBJ2-7; 11 bases line up with TRBD1. Germline CDR1 reads SGHVS; CDR2 reads FQNEAQ. This CDR3 region has 15 residues. V was clipped by 5 bases and J by 2 bases; unmatched bases: 5.

This chain joins TRBV2 and TRBJ1-5; possibly TRBD1 for D (5 bases). V was cut by 3 bases and J by 4 bases, with 13 bases left in between. The CDR3 has 15 amino acids. Germline CDR1 and CDR2: SNHLY and FYNNEI. The CDR3 bases are TGTGCCAGCAGTGAGGGGCAGTTAAGGAATCAGCCCCAGCATTTT. Amino acid sequence: CASSEGQLRNQPQHF.

The rearrangement joins TRBV20-1 to TRBJ2-1, with D unresolved. V dropped 3 bases and J dropped 10 bases, with 10 bases sitting between them. The CDR3 length is 11 residues. The germline V gene has CDR1 DFQATT and CDR2 SNEGSKA (reference sequence). Here the CDR3 reads CSASNVGEQFF. The CDR3 DNA reads TGCAGTGCTAGTAACGTGGGCGAGCAGTTCTTC.

This chain joins TRBV27 and TRBJ2-1, with a tentative D call TRBD2 (6 bases). V gave up 2 bases and J gave up 4 bases, with 9 bases separating them. The CDR3 extends over 14 amino acids. Germline assignment: CDR1 MNHEY and CDR2 SMNVEV (reference sequence). For the CDR3, the DNA is TGTGCCAGCAGTTTAGCGCTAGCGTACAATGAGCAGTTCTTC. The encoded protein is CASSLALAYNEQFF.

The chain carries TRBV29-1 and TRBJ2-2, with TRBD2 matching over 7 bases. Trimming cost V 6 bases and J 7 bases; bases outside gene matches: 8. From germline, CDR1 is SQVTM and CDR2 ANQGSEA. The length of the CDR3 is 13 residues. The DNA for the CDR3 is TGCAGCGTGGAGCGGGAACGGTTCGGGGAGCTGTTTTTT. Translation: CSVERERFGELFF.

The rearrangement uses TRBV19 and TRBJ1-1, with D unclear. V lost 3 bases and J 7 bases, leaving 9 bases between the germline ends. This CDR3 spans 12 amino acids. CDR1 and CDR2 (germline): LNHDA, SQIVND (reference sequence). CDR3 residues: CASSIGPGEAFF. The DNA of the CDR3 is TGTGCCAGTAGTATTGGTCCGGGTGAAGCTTTCTTT.